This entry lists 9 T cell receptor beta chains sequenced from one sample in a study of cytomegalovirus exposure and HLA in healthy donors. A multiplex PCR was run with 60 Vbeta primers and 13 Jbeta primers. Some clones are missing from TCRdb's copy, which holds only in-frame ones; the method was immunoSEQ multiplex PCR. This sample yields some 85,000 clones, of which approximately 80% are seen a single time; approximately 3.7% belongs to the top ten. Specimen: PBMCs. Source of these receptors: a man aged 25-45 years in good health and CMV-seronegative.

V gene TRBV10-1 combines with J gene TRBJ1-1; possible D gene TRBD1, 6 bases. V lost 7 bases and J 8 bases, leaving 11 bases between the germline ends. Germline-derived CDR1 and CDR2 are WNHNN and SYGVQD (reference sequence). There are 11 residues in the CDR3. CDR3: CASMGQGEAFF. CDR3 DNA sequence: TGCGCCAGCATGGGGCAGGGGGAAGCTTTCTTT.

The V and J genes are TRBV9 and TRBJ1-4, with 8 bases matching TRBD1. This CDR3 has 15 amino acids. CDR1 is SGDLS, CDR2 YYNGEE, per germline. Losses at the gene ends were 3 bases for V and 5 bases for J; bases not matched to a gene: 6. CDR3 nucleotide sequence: TGTGCCAGCAGCGCTAAACAGGGGGAGAATGAAAAACTGTTTTTT. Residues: CASSAKQGENEKLFF.

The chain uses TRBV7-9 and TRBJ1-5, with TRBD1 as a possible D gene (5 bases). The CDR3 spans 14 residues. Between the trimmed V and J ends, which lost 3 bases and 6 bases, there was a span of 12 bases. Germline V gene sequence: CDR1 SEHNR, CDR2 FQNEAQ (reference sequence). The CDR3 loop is CASSFQEGPQPQHF. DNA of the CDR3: TGTGCCAGCAGCTTTCAGGAGGGGCCTCAGCCCCAGCATTTT.

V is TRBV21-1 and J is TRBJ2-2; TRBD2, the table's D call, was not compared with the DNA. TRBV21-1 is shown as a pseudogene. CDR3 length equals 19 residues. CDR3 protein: CASSPERLAGAANTGELFF. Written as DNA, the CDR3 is TGTGCCAGCAGCCCTGAGAGACTAGCGGGAGCCGCGAACACCGGGGAGCTGTTTTTT.

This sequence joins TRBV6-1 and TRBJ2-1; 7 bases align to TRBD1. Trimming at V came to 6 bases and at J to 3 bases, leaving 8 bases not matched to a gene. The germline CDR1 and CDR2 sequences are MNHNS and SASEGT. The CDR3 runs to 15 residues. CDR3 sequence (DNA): TGTGCCAGCAGCGTAGGGACAGCTCACTACAATGAGCAGTTCTTC. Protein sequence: CASSVGTAHYNEQFF.

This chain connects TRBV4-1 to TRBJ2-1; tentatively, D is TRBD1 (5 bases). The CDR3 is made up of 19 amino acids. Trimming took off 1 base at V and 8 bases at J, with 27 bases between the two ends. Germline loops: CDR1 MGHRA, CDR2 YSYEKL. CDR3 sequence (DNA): TGCGCCAGCAGCCAAGGGTTTGGGGCGAAGCGTGAACCCTTGTATGAGCAGTTCTTC. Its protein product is CASSQGFGAKREPLYEQFF.

CDR3 sequence: CASSWSGGNYGYTF. The CDR3 bases are TGTGCCAGCAGTTGGTCAGGGGGTAACTATGGCTACACCTTC. The rearrangement links TRBV27 to TRBJ1-2; 7 nucleotides align to TRBD1. The germline CDR1 and CDR2 sequences are MNHEY and SMNVEV (reference sequence). CDR3 length equals 14 residues. Unmatched junction bases numbered 3, after V lost 4 bases and J lost 1 base.

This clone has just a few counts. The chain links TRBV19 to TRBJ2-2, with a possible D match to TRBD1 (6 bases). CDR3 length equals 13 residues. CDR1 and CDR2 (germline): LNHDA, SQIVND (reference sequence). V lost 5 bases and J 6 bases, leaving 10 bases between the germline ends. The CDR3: CASSLQGAGELFF. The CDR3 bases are TGTGCCAGTAGTTTACAGGGTGCCGGGGAGCTGTTTTTT.

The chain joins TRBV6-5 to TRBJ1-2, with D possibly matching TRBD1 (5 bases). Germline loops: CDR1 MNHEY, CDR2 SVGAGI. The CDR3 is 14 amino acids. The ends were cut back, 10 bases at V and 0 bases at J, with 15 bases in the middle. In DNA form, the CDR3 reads TGTGCCATCGCGAAAGACAGTACTAACTATGGCTACACCTTC. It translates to CAIAKDSTNYGYTF.